This entry features one T cell receptor (beta chain) sequence. Germline V gene data show CDR1 as GTSNPN and CDR2 as SVGIG (reference sequence). The V and J ends lost 3 bases and 2 bases respectively, with 16 bases between them. CDR3 length: 15 amino acids. The entry originates in a study of blood T cell repertoires in COVID-19. Study background: Both acute and convalescent COVID-19 samples were obtained from the United States, Italy and Spain. From T cells, B-cell-depleted T cells, or PBMCs came the material, which was cDNA or gDNA.

How the authors handled the data: How many nucleated cells were present was estimated from reference gene primer amplification. Sequenced by immunoSEQ multiplex PCR; TCRdb stores in-frame clones only, minus some. V and J calls and clone size are given by that table; D and trimming were obtained from the DNA. The repertoire holds about 190,000 clones, with roughly 84% as singletons. This TCR came from a human donor in a cohort sampled during active COVID-19. This chain links TRBV30 with TRBJ1-1; D ambiguous. Sequencing was carried out using peripheral blood. The DNA for the CDR3 is TGTGCCTGGAGGAAGGGTCGGGAGAGTAACACTGAAGCTTTCTTT. Protein product: CAWRKGRESNTEAFF.